This paragraph reports one T cell receptor (beta chain). This specimen comes from a study of blood T cells in healthy people across ages. Each sample yielded at least 5.5 micrograms of PBMC total RNA. Using a J-beta primer mix together with a sample-barcoded 5' primer, a second PCR was run for roughly 7 to 12 cycles. TCRdb recomputed calls from the 5' RACE reads with MiXCR, one row per CDR3 protein. This sample has 1.5 million to 2 million distinct CDR3 sequences, with roughly a third found just once. This CDR3 region has 14 residues. Trimming removed 5 bases at V and 2 bases at J, with 12 bases between. The germline V gene encodes CDR1 SGHVS and CDR2 FQNEAQ.

The chain links TRBV7-8 to TRBJ1-2; D gene uncertain. The sequenced sample was blood. The TCR sequence derives from a woman in her twenties or thirties in good health. The CDR3 spells CASSARIPNYGYTF. The CDR3 DNA is TGTGCCAGCAGCGCCCGGATCCCAAACTATGGCTACACCTTC.